This TCR beta chain was retrieved from a study of vaccination and CD4 T cells after COVID-19 (dated by TCRdb to between 2020 and 2023). Study-level background: In the convalescent cohort there were six males and four females, among whom were two Hispanic individuals, seven Caucasians, two Asians and one multiracial person. The spike-specific CD4+ TCR repertoire was compared before and after mRNA vaccination in approximately ten COVID-19 convalescent patients and a handful of infection-naive healthy vaccine recipients. The cultures were stimulated with overlapping spike peptide pools from SARS-CoV-2 and from the common cold coronaviruses HCoV-NL63, HCoV-OC43 and HCoV-229E. At the TCR clonotype level, an earlier paper using these donors assessed memory CD4+ T cell crossreactivity between SARS-CoV-2 and common cold coronavirus spike proteins. Post-vaccine blood samples were taken a median of about 70 days after the second vaccine dose, with a range of roughly 14 to 250 days. As controls, cultures received a CEFX viral epitope pool (the positive control), an HIV-1 Nef peptide pool (the negative control), or no peptide at all. Participants received two doses of either the Pfizer-BioNTech BNT162b2 vaccine (n=8) or the Moderna mRNA-1273 vaccine (n=2). Post-COVID blood samples were collected from convalescent patients a median of approximately 100 days after diagnosis, with a range of roughly 30 to 161 days. Overall study results and their limits: In convalescent patients, a median 86.3% of post-vaccine SARS-CoV-2-reactive clones were detected only after vaccination, and vaccine-specific priming was suggested by this finding. The number of convalescent patients in the study was relatively small, and the study did not examine early timepoints following natural infection. Nearly all vaccine-specific clones in convalescent patients (304 of 307) were mono-reactive for SARS-CoV-2 spike rather than cross-reactive with common cold coronaviruses. Although the median number of SARS-CoV-2-reactive clonotypes went up from around 20 after infection to approximately 40 after vaccination, the increase was not significant.

In light of the paper, this sample's treatment or condition label describes: roughly 11-day PBMC culture with coronavirus spike peptide pools or control peptides (ViraFEST assay). CD4+ T cells from unexposed donors were collected before the COVID-19 pandemic (2011-2018). The study used the ViraFEST assay, which expanded antigen-specific T cells with peptide pools and then identified expanded clonotypes by TCR sequencing. PBMCs were cultured at about 2 million per well in IMDM supplemented with approximately 5.4% human AB serum and about 10 IU/ml IL-2, with about 9 ug/ml peptide pools added. Half of the culture medium was replaced with fresh IL-2-containing medium on days 3 and 7. CD4+ T cells were isolated after around ten days of culture through negative selection using the EasySep CD4+ T cell isolation kit. Unexposed donor CD4+ T cells were tested for reactivity to SARS-CoV-2 S and N and four common cold coronavirus spike pools, as cell number allowed. Ficoll-Paque Plus gradient centrifugation was used to isolate PBMCs from whole blood, and the isolated PBMCs were then either used fresh or cryopreserved at -140C. Each culture condition was generally run in triplicate wells. The leukapheresis product used for the unexposed donors was purchased from a commercial source.

A word on this clonotype: Its recognized antigen is unknown. No base qualities exist here, and no much larger clone lies one base off it.

V gives up 6 bases and J gives up 8 bases, and the segment between their germline ends measures 10 bases. The germline V gene (reference sequence) sets CDR1 to DFQATT and CDR2 to SNEGSKA. The CDR3 sequence holds 11 residues, the cysteine and phenylalanine included. The retained sequence is limited to the CDR3, 33 bases, with the frame set at the first base. Receptors were amplified or captured by PCR. At the Johns Hopkins FTIC core, DNA from the cultured CD4+ T cells underwent TCR sequencing with the Oncomine TCR Beta short-read assay. The QIAamp micro DNA kit was used to extract genomic DNA from the cultured CD4+ T cells. The Oncomine TCR Beta libraries from cultured CD4+ T cells were pooled using unique dual indexes and then sequenced on an Illumina iSeq 100. The paper's data handling went like this. Non-productive sequences were filtered out, and CDR3s that did not start with C, did not end with F or W, or were shorter than 7 amino acids were discarded. The MANAFEST web application was used to identify antigen-specific clonotypes by comparing peptide-stimulated wells against reference wells and other culture wells. Positive clones required FDR below 0.05, an odds ratio above 5, and productive frequency above 0.1% in at least two of three replicate wells. A clonotype counted as cross-reactive if it showed significant expansion both in the SARS-CoV-2 spike wells and in at least one common cold coronavirus spike condition. CDR3 homology was assessed with Levenshtein distances (stringdist) and unrooted phylogenetic trees (ape) in R version 3.6.1. TCRdb ran its own pipeline on the public reads, namely fastp trimming at Q25 and MiXCR clone calling, and kept in-frame beta chains. Here each entry gathers all rows of one CDR3 protein and keeps the most common genes and DNA. TCRdb's processing, not the authors' own work, is the source of the V and J calls. The sample includes roughly 12,000 distinct CDR3 sequences, with roughly 35% observed a single time. More than 15% of the sample goes to the ten largest clones.

This receptor was obtained from a human donor in good health. Source material: CD4+ T cells from blood, cultured in vitro. In this chain, TRBV20-1 is recombined with TRBJ1-4, with no D gene named confidently. The CDR3 is CSATRREKLFF. The base sequence is TGCAGTGCGACAAGAAGGGAAAAACTGTTTTTT.